Listed below are T cell receptor beta chains from one sample, sequenced in a study of T cells in Graves' hyperthyroidism and ophthalmopathy. One entry per CDR3 protein, called by TCRdb with MiXCR from the multiplex PCR reads. This sample has around 520,000 distinct CDR3 sequences, with approximately 15% found just once. The sample was blood. The receptors were gathered from a woman between 40 and 55 years old with Graves' hyperthyroidism. Both conserved end residues are part of each CDR3. A D gene is named only where the DNA matches it firmly. Expanded clones are given a class, and other clones once, few, many or no size at all.

few	.	TRBV5-1	TRBJ2-5	TGCGCCAGCAGTCCTTCAGGAAGGCAAGAGACCCAGTACTTC	CASSPSGRQETQYF
many	TRBD2	TRBV5-1	TRBJ2-1	TGCGCCAGCAGCCGGGAGGCGGCGAGCTCCTACAATGAGCAGTTCTTC	CASSREAASSYNEQFF
few	.	TRBV19	TRBJ2-2	TGTGCCAGTAGTAGGGGTTTTCAGGGGAACACCGGGGAGCTGTTTTTT	CASSRGFQGNTGELFF
.	.	TRBV9	TRBJ1-2	TGTGCCAGCAGCCAGTCGACAGGTCTAGGGATCTATGGCTACACCTTC	CASSQSTGLGIYGYTF
many	.	TRBV2	TRBJ2-2	TGTGCCAGCAGTGAAGATGGAGCCCGGAACACCGGGGAGCTGTTTTTT	CASSEDGARNTGELFF
few	TRBD2	TRBV7-9	TRBJ2-1	TGTGCCAGCAGAGGGATTGCGGGGGGGTACAATGAGCAGTTCTTC	CASRGIAGGYNEQFF
many	TRBD2	TRBV7-2	TRBJ2-7	TGTGCCAGCAGCACCACTAGCGGGAGGTTCTCCGAGCAGTACTTC	CASSTTSGRFSEQYF
many	TRBD2	TRBV28	TRBJ2-7	TGTGCCAGCAGTTTTGTTGGCGGGAGTATATCCTACGAGCAGTACTTC	CASSFVGGSISYEQYF
many	.	TRBV3-1	TRBJ2-5	TGTGCCAGCAGCAACACAGGGTTGGGAGAGACCCAGTACTTC	CASSNTGLGETQYF
.	.	TRBV5-1	TRBJ2-2	TGCGCCAGCAGCTCGACGGGACCCACGAACACCGGGGAGCTGTTTTTT	CASSSTGPTNTGELFF
few	TRBD1	TRBV2	TRBJ1-4	TGTGCCAGCAGTGATTCAACAGGGGGCGTAGGAAAACTGTTTTTT	CASSDSTGGVGKLFF
.	.	TRBV2	TRBJ2-4	TGTGCCAGCAGTGATGGAGGTGGGGCGGCCAAAAACATTCAGTACTTC	CASSDGGGAAKNIQYF
few	TRBD2	TRBV15	TRBJ2-5	TGTGCCACCAGCAGTCGGGGGGTGGAAAAGACCCAGTACTTC	CATSSRGVEKTQYF
many	.	TRBV29-1	TRBJ2-1	TGCAGCGTTGAAGTAAGGCTTCCGAGCTCCTACAATGAGCAGTTCTTC	CSVEVRLPSSYNEQFF
many	.	TRBV28	TRBJ1-4	TGTGCCAGCAGTCTCGACGGCTCATTGGGTGAAAAACTGTTTTTT	CASSLDGSLGEKLFF
many	.	TRBV6-1	TRBJ1-1	TGTGCCAGCACTCCGACCAGGACAGCCCCTGAAGCTTTCTTT	CASTPTRTAPEAFF
few	TRBD2	TRBV19	TRBJ2-3	TGTGCCAGCCAAAGCGGGACGACAGATACGCAGTATTTT	CASQSGTTDTQYF
.	.	TRBV20-1	TRBJ1-1	TGCAGTGCTAGAGAGCTATTACGTGGGAACACTGAAGCTTTCTTT	CSARELLRGNTEAFF
many	TRBD1	TRBV12-3/TRBV12-4	TRBJ2-5	TGTGCCAGCAAGGGGGACAGCCAAGAGACCCAGTACTTC	CASKGDSQETQYF
.	.	TRBV25-1	TRBJ2-7	TGTGCCAGCAGTGAATCGCGCAGCCCCTACGAGCAGTACTTC	CASSESRSPYEQYF
many	TRBD1	TRBV7-6	TRBJ1-5	TGTGCCAGCAGCCCGACAGGGAGCGGCAATCAGCCCCAGCATTTT	CASSPTGSGNQPQHF
.	.	TRBV12-3/TRBV12-4	TRBJ2-7	TGTGCCAGCAGTTTTCAGGAGATCTCCTACGAGCAGTACTTC	CASSFQEISYEQYF
few	TRBD1	TRBV15	TRBJ2-3	TGTGCCACCAGCAGAGATCTTAGACAGGGAATAACAGATACGCAGTATTTT	CATSRDLRQGITDTQYF
many	.	TRBV20-1	TRBJ1-4	TGCAGTGCGAGGGGCGACAGGAATGAAAAACTGTTTTTT	CSARGDRNEKLFF
.	.	TRBV19	TRBJ1-2	TGTGCCAGTAGTTTCGGGAGCCTCAGGGAGGTTGGCTACACCTTC	CASSFGSLREVGYTF
.	TRBD1	TRBV27	TRBJ2-5	TGTGCCAGCAGCCAACAGACAGGGGGGAGGCGAGAGACCCAGTACTTC	CASSQQTGGRRETQYF
many	TRBD2	TRBV28	TRBJ2-3	TGTGCCAGCAGTTTATTAGGCGGGAGTAGCACAGATACGCAGTATTTT	CASSLLGGSSTDTQYF
few	.	TRBV7-9	TRBJ1-1	TGTGCCAGCACTCCCAGAATGAACACTGAAGCTTTCTTT	CASTPRMNTEAFF
few	.	TRBV3-1	TRBJ1-3	TGTGCCAGCAGCCAAGGGGCCTTAGGCTCTGGAAACACCATATATTTT	CASSQGALGSGNTIYF
many	.	TRBV28	TRBJ1-6	TGTGCCAGCAGTCGGACCGGCATATCCCTCCACTTT	CASSRTGISLHF
.	.	TRBV2	TRBJ1-2	TGTGCCAGCAGTGAAGGGGCAGGGCACGGTGGCTACACCTTC	CASSEGAGHGGYTF
.	TRBD1	TRBV25-1	TRBJ1-2	TGTGCCAGCAGGGGGGGACAGGAACTTAACTATGGCTACACCTTC	CASRGGQELNYGYTF
.	TRBD2	TRBV10-1	TRBJ2-1	TGCGCCAGCAGTGAGAGCCTAGCGGACAATGAGCAGTTCTTC	CASSESLADNEQFF
.	TRBD1	TRBV19	TRBJ1-2	TGTGCCAGTAGTATCGACAGGGGGCGCGTCGGCTACACCTTC	CASSIDRGRVGYTF
.	TRBD1	TRBV5-5	TRBJ1-2	TGTGCCAGCAGCTACGGGACAGGGGGTCCGCATATCGGCTACACCTTC	CASSYGTGGPHIGYTF
.	TRBD1	TRBV20-1	TRBJ1-2	TGCAGTGCTAGGCCTACAGGGGCGGCTGGCTACACCTTC	CSARPTGAAGYTF
many	.	TRBV2	TRBJ2-3	TGTGCCAGCAGTCAGGGTCGAACTAGCACAGATACGCAGTATTTT	CASSQGRTSTDTQYF
.	TRBD1	TRBV20-1	TRBJ1-1	TGCAGTGCTTACGGGACAGGGGCCACTGAAGCTTTCTTT	CSAYGTGATEAFF
many	.	TRBV7-9	TRBJ2-7	TGTGCCAGCAGCTTATCGCCTGCCGAGCAGTACTTC	CASSLSPAEQYF
many	TRBD1	TRBV12-3/TRBV12-4	TRBJ1-1	TGTGCCAGCAGCTCATCACAGGGGGTTCGGGCTGAAGCTTTCTTT	CASSSSQGVRAEAFF
many	TRBD2	TRBV20-1	TRBJ2-1	TGCAGTGGGGCCGGGCGGGAGGCCTACTCCTACAATGAGCAGTTCTTC	CSGAGREAYSYNEQFF
.	.	TRBV3-1	TRBJ1-1	TGTGCCAGCAGCCAAGAAAATTTGGGGAACACTGAAGCTTTCTTT	CASSQENLGNTEAFF
many	TRBD1	TRBV28	TRBJ1-3	TGTGCCAGCAGACCAACGACAGGGACTGGAAACACCATATATTTT	CASRPTTGTGNTIYF
many	TRBD2	TRBV6-1	TRBJ2-3	TGTGCCAGCAGAATAGCGGGAGTTTTGGCAGATACGCAGTATTTT	CASRIAGVLADTQYF
many	TRBD1	TRBV7-8	TRBJ1-2	TGTGCCAGCATGGGACAGGGCTATGGCTACACCTTC	CASMGQGYGYTF
many	TRBD2	TRBV7-9	TRBJ2-7	TGTGCCAGCAGCCCCGGACTAGCGGGAGTTGAGCAGTACTTC	CASSPGLAGVEQYF
few	.	TRBV6-1	TRBJ2-2	TGTGCCAGCGGTAGAGGGGTGGACACCGGGGAGCTGTTTTTT	CASGRGVDTGELFF
few	.	TRBV9	TRBJ2-7	TGTGCCAGCAGCGTAGCTGCTACTCCCTTTGGCGAGCAGTACTTC	CASSVAATPFGEQYF
many	TRBD1	TRBV6-1	TRBJ1-1	TGTGCCAGCAGCCAGGGACAGTGGAACACTGAAGCTTTCTTT	CASSQGQWNTEAFF
few	.	TRBV28	TRBJ2-7	TGTGCCAGCAGTTTGACCCGGGCGGGCAGCTCCTACGAGCAGTACTTC	CASSLTRAGSSYEQYF
.	TRBD1	TRBV29-1	TRBJ1-4	TGCAGCGTGACCCGGGACAGCAATGAAAAACTGTTTTTT	CSVTRDSNEKLFF
many	TRBD1	TRBV28	TRBJ1-2	TGTGCCAGCCGCGAGACCGGGACAGGGACCTATGGCTACACCTTC	CASRETGTGTYGYTF
many	.	TRBV28	TRBJ1-2	TGTGCCAGCAGTTTAGGGCAGGTTAGATATGGCTACACCTTC	CASSLGQVRYGYTF
many	.	TRBV6-1	TRBJ2-5	TGTGCCAGCAGTGAATCTAGCCAGGAGACCCAGTACTTC	CASSESSQETQYF
many	TRBD1	TRBV6-1	TRBJ2-7	TGTGCCAGCAGCCTCCAGGGACAGGGGAGCTACGAGCAGTACTTC	CASSLQGQGSYEQYF